This T cell receptor beta chain was sequenced in a study of long-term antiretroviral therapy in people with HIV. United States facilities provided treatment to all participants with HIV. Germline CDR1 and CDR2: MNHEY and SMNVEV (reference sequence). The CDR3 loop spans 16 amino acids. V was clipped by 4 bases and J by 4 bases; unmatched bases: 9. Study observations and caveats: ART preceded a rise in diversity that nonetheless stayed lower than in transplant donor controls.

Assay version v3.0 of immunoSEQ was used, and it was run at survey level. Clones were sequenced by immunoSEQ multiplex PCR, and TCRdb holds only the in-frame ones, with some missing. The repertoire has around 16,000 clones, about 78% of them found once; the top ten carry about 13%. With regard to this clone: Its antigen is currently unknown.

The clonotype originates from a woman between 35 and 50 years old with HIV. Source: unsorted PBMCs, taken about 3.1 years after starting antiretroviral therapy. The J gene is TRBJ1-2, the V gene TRBV27; TRBD1 matches at 10 bases. The CDR3 spells CASSSNTGTGVYGYTF. In nucleotides, the CDR3 is TGTGCCAGCAGTTCGAATACCGGGACAGGGGTCTATGGCTACACCTTC.